These 12 T cell receptor beta chains were all obtained from the same sample, sequenced in a study of blood T cell repertoires in COVID-19. This table comes from immunoSEQ multiplex PCR, and its TCRdb copy is limited to in-frame clones, with some not included. Counted here are about 190,000 clones, less than 85% occurring once; the ten biggest clones make up roughly 12%. Material for sequencing was peripheral blood. These TCRs come from a woman aged 45-60 years with acute or convalescent COVID-19.

The chain joins TRBV2 to TRBJ2-7, with D tentatively TRBD1 (7 bases). The CDR3 is 13 residues long. CDR1 and CDR2 (germline): SNHLY, FYNNEI. V gave up 3 bases and J gave up 6 bases, with 12 bases separating them. CDR3 sequence (DNA): TGTGCCAGCAGTGACAGGGGGGCAGGCGAGCAGTACTTC. Its translation: CASSDRGAGEQYF.

This rearrangement joins TRBV19 to TRBJ1-6, with 9 nucleotides matching TRBD1. V gave up 6 bases and J gave up 2 bases; unmatched junction bases: 5. This CDR3 has 16 amino acids. Germline V CDR1 and CDR2: LNHDA, SQIVND (reference sequence). This CDR3 reads CASRTGTGTYNSPLHF. The CDR3 bases are TGTGCCAGTAGAACCGGGACAGGGACCTATAATTCACCCCTCCACTTT.

The V gene is TRBV28, the J gene TRBJ2-7; 8 bases match TRBD2. The CDR3 is 13 amino acids. Germline V gene data show CDR1 as MDHEN and CDR2 as SYDVKM. The chain's CDR3 is CGSVSGSSHEQYF. The DNA of the CDR3 is TGTGGCTCCGTCAGCGGGAGTTCCCACGAGCAGTACTTC.

The chain carries TRBV9 and TRBJ1-1, with D uncertain. Trimming cost V 4 bases and J 4 bases, with 14 bases left between them. CDR3 length: 14 amino acids. Germline CDR1 reads SGDLS; CDR2 reads YYNGEE. The CDR3 coding sequence is TGTGCCAGCAGCCCCCACTTAACGGGCACTGAAGCTTTCTTT. It is translated as CASSPHLTGTEAFF.

The V gene is TRBV19, the J gene TRBJ1-5; D remains ambiguous. The CDR3 spans 13 residues. Germline CDR1 LNHDA, CDR2 SQIVND (reference sequence). V was pared by 7 bases and J by 6 bases, with 13 bases between. CDR3 sequence: CASIGRGFQPQHF. Written as DNA, the CDR3 is TGTGCCAGTATCGGTCGAGGATTTCAGCCCCAGCATTTT.

The V gene is TRBV9, the J gene TRBJ2-2; 12 positions match TRBD2. Germline CDR1 reads SGDLS; CDR2 reads YYNGEE. This CDR3 has 18 residues. The ends lost 7 bases at V and 0 bases at J; junction bases unmatched: 10. The CDR3 sequence: CASGLGLAGRANTGELFF. CDR3 coding DNA: TGTGCCAGCGGACTGGGACTAGCGGGCCGCGCGAACACCGGGGAGCTGTTTTTT.

This clone was recorded a few times. This chain links TRBV28 with TRBJ1-5; D is ambiguous. The CDR3 has 13 residues. From germline, CDR1 is MDHEN and CDR2 SYDVKM. V was cut by 7 bases and J by 4 bases, with 11 bases left in between. CDR3 sequence reads: CASTLIGNQPQHF. The CDR3 bases are TGTGCCAGCACCCTGATCGGTAATCAGCCCCAGCATTTT.

Points on this clone: Other DNA sequences in this sample translate to the same CDR3. This chain joins TRBV28 and TRBJ2-6; TRBD2 matches 7 bases. The germline V gene encodes CDR1 MDHEN and CDR2 SYDVKM. Trimming removed 3 bases from V and 2 bases from J; junction bases left unmatched: 1. The CDR3 is 15 residues long. The DNA of the CDR3 is TGTGCCAGCAGTTTGGGAGGGGCTGGGGCCAACGTCCTGACTTTC. It translates to CASSLGGAGANVLTF.

The chain is built from TRBV7-2 and TRBJ1-2, with D uncertain. V gave up 6 bases and J gave up 2 bases, with 13 bases separating them. Germline lookup yields CDR1 SGHTA and CDR2 FQGNSA. This CDR3 region has 14 residues. The CDR3 DNA reads TGTGCCAGCAGTACTTTAACCCTGAACTATGGCTACACCTTC. It translates to CASSTLTLNYGYTF. Using reference TRBV7-2 and TRBJ1-2 for the parts outside the CDR3, the full variable domain is GAGVSQSPSNKVTEKGKDVELRCDPISGHTALYWYRQSLGQGLEFLIYFQGNSAPDKSGLPSDRFSAERTGGSVSTLTIQRTQQEDSAVYLCASSTLTLNYGYTFGSGTRLTVV.

CDR3 sequence: CASKFRPGPPSSGNTIYF. The DNA of the CDR3 is TGTGCCAGCAAGTTCCGTCCAGGCCCCCCCAGCTCTGGAAACACCATATATTTT. The gene calls are TRBV7-2 and TRBJ1-3; D is undetermined. Germline V gives CDR1 SGHTA, CDR2 FQGNSA. This CDR3 region has 18 residues. The V end was cut by 7 bases, the J end by 0 bases, with 22 bases between.

The chain links TRBV12-5 to TRBJ2-3; D might be TRBD1 (7 bases). Germline values: CDR1 LGHNT, CDR2 FRNRAP. This CDR3 is 15 amino acids long. Deletions cut 5 bases from V and 1 base from J, with 13 bases between. As DNA, the CDR3 is TGTGCTAGTGGTCCATTCAGGGGGGGCACAGATACGCAGTATTTT. Residues: CASGPFRGGTDTQYF. Full variable domain (outside the CDR3, taken from reference TRBV12-5 and TRBJ2-3): DARVTQTPRHKVTEMGQEVTMRCQPILGHNTVFWYRQTMMQGLELLAYFRNRAPLDDSGMPKDRFSAEMPDATLATLKIQPSEPRDSAVYFCASGPFRGGTDTQYFGPGTRLTVL.

The chain is built from TRBV15 and TRBJ2-7; 9 bases fit TRBD2. The length of the CDR3 is 17 residues. Unmatched junction bases numbered 8, after V lost 0 bases and J lost 2 bases. Germline V gene lookup returns CDR1 LNHNV and CDR2 YYDKDF (reference sequence). As DNA, the CDR3 is TGTGCCACCAGCAGAGATGAGGATAGCGGGGGAGCCTACGAGCAGTACTTC. The encoded protein is CATSRDEDSGGAYEQYF.